Listed below are T cell receptor beta chains from one sample, sequenced in a study of cytomegalovirus exposure and HLA in healthy donors. Assay: immunoSEQ multiplex PCR; the TCRdb copy retains only in-frame clones and omits some. Among 250,000 to 350,000 clones listed, 86% were seen once. What was sequenced was PBMCs. These receptors all stem from a woman aged 18-29 years in good health and CMV-seronegative. Both conserved end residues are part of each CDR3.

v_gene,j_gene,CDR3aa
TRBV5-6,TRBJ2-7,CASSWDRAYEQYF
TRBV5-4,TRBJ2-1,CASSLAGTVSSYNEQFF
TRBV27,TRBJ2-3,CASSLAPAPDTQYF
TRBV27,TRBJ1-5,CASTRTYGGREINQPQHF
TRBV27,TRBJ2-7,CASSLTGYEQYF
TRBV28,TRBJ2-3,CASSLSLTSGILNTQYF
TRBV30,TRBJ2-1,CAWSNQGNEQFF
TRBV27,TRBJ2-5,CASHKGSGREETQYF
TRBV10-3,TRBJ2-2,CAISESTGRTGELFF
TRBV9,TRBJ1-4,CASSVRGATNEKLFF
TRBV4-3,TRBJ2-7,CASSPAGSPYEQYF
TRBV6-4,TRBJ2-2,CASSGEADTGELFF